A single TCR beta chain is shown here with its context. Its antigen is undetermined. Germline CDR1 and CDR2: SGHNT and YYREEE (reference sequence). CDR3 length equals 15 residues. The J segment lost 2 bases and the V segment lost 1 base, leaving 6 bases of the junction unmatched. Data came from immunoSEQ multiplex PCR; TCRdb stores just in-frame clones and leaves some out. This table has roughly 110,000 clones, about nine tenths appearing once. The entry originates in a study of T cell responses to AZD1222 COVID-19 vaccine. Study-wide findings and caveats: Spike-wide coverage was observed for vaccine-associated CD4 TCRs, with dominant responses at 160-218 and 743-854. At baseline, just six or seven AZD1222 recipients tested seropositive.

The V and J genes are TRBV5-4 and TRBJ2-7; 7 bases fit TRBD1. The sample was peripheral blood, taken on day 0 of AZD1222 vaccination. The TCR was taken from an adult in good health. The CDR3 loop is CASSLPTGITYEQYF. The CDR3 DNA sequence: TGTGCCAGCAGCTTGCCGACAGGGATCACCTACGAGCAGTACTTC.